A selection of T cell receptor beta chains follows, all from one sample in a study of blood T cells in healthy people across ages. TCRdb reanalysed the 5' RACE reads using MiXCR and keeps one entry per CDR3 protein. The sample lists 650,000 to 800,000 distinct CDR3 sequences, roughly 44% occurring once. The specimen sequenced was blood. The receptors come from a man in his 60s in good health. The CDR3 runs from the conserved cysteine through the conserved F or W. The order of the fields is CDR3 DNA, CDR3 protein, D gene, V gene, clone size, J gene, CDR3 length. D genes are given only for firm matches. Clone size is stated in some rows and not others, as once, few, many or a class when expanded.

TGCGCCAGCAGCCAAGGGACACATTCATACGAGCAGTACTTC CASSQGTHSYEQYF NA TRBV4-3 NA TRBJ2-7 14
TGCAGTGCTAGAGTCTTTACTAGCGGGGCGTACAATGAGCAGTTCTTC CSARVFTSGAYNEQFF TRBD2 TRBV20-1 NA TRBJ2-1 16
TGTGCCAGCAGCCCCGGACTAGGGGTTGAGAATGAGCAGTTCTTC CASSPGLGVENEQFF TRBD2 TRBV9 few TRBJ2-1 15
TGTGCCAGCAGTTACGGAGGAGGCAGCAGCTCCTACGAGCAGTACTTC CASSYGGGSSSYEQYF NA TRBV6-2/TRBV6-3 many TRBJ2-7 16
TGTGCCAGCAGCTTAAGTGTGACTAGCGGGGGGGCGAGGTCCTACGAGCAGTACTTC CASSLSVTSGGARSYEQYF TRBD2 TRBV7-2 NA TRBJ2-7 19
TGTGCCAGCAGCTGGGGACAGGGAAAAAGTGACACTGAAGCTTTCTTT CASSWGQGKSDTEAFF TRBD1 TRBV11-2 few TRBJ1-1 16
TGTGCCAGCAGCGTGGGGACAGCTGAAAAACTGTTTTTT CASSVGTAEKLFF TRBD1 TRBV5-6 few TRBJ1-4 13
TGTGCCTGGAGTGTGGACTACCGCAGCAAATACCAAGAGACCCAGTACTTC CAWSVDYRSKYQETQYF NA TRBV30 NA TRBJ2-5 17
TGTGCCAGCAGCGTAGACGGTTTCTCTGGAGACACCATATATTTT CASSVDGFSGDTIYF NA TRBV9 NA TRBJ1-3 15
TGTGCCAGCAGTGAGCAAGATGCTAGGTCCCACGAGCAGTACTTC CASSEQDARSHEQYF NA TRBV6-1 NA TRBJ2-7 15
TGTGCCAGCAGCCAAGAGGGGGCAGGGGGGTCACCCCTCCACTTT CASSQEGAGGSPLHF TRBD1 TRBV4-2 few TRBJ1-6 15
TGTGCCAGCAGCGAACAGGCCGGGGAGACCCAGTACTTC CASSEQAGETQYF NA TRBV9 few TRBJ2-5 13
TGTGCCAGCATTAGCCGGAACACTGAAGCTTTCTTT CASISRNTEAFF NA TRBV6-5 NA TRBJ1-1 12
TGTGCCAGCAGACTTATAGGGACAGGGTCCTACAATGAGCAGTTCTTC CASRLIGTGSYNEQFF TRBD1 TRBV7-2 NA TRBJ2-1 16
TGTGCCAGCAGCTTAGCTATAGCGGGGGGATCCACAGATACGCAGTATTTT CASSLAIAGGSTDTQYF TRBD2 TRBV13 NA TRBJ2-3 17
TGTGCCAGCAGCCAAGGGTCCGATGCCCAGCCCCCCCAGCATTTT CASSQGSDAQPPQHF NA TRBV3-1 few TRBJ1-5 15
TGCAGTGCTCGAGCCGGGACAGAGACCACAGATACGCAGTATTTT CSARAGTETTDTQYF TRBD1 TRBV20-1 few TRBJ2-3 15
TGCGCCAGCAGCCAAGATATTAGACAGGGCTACAATGAGCAGTTCTTC CASSQDIRQGYNEQFF TRBD1 TRBV4-3 NA TRBJ2-1 16
TGTGCCAGCAGCGTCGGGACAGTTTATGGCTACACCTTC CASSVGTVYGYTF TRBD1 TRBV7-9 few TRBJ1-2 13
TGTGCCAGCAGCTTGCGGAGACTAGCGGGGGTGGAGACCCAGTACTTC CASSLRRLAGVETQYF TRBD2 TRBV7-2 many TRBJ2-5 16
TGCAGTGCTAGAGAGGGGGGGAACTTAGCAAGGGATACGCAGTATTTT CSAREGGNLARDTQYF TRBD2 TRBV20-1 NA TRBJ2-3 16
TGTGCCAGTAGCCTCGGACCGGACCCCAGCTCCTACCAGCAGTACTTC CASSLGPDPSSYQQYF NA TRBV7-2 NA TRBJ2-7 16
TGTGCCAGCAGCTTCGGGGTACGGGTCACTGAAGCTTTCTTT CASSFGVRVTEAFF NA TRBV7-2 NA TRBJ1-1 14
TGTGCCAGCAGCGAGGGACAGGGAGGCGAGCAGTACTTC CASSEGQGGEQYF TRBD1 TRBV7-6 NA TRBJ2-7 13
TGTGCCAGCAGTTTATCCCAAAACTGGAATACGCAGTATTTT CASSLSQNWNTQYF NA TRBV28 NA TRBJ2-3 14
TGTACCAGCAGCCCCGGGACTAGCGGGGGGCTAGGCTCTTTGGAGACCCAGTACTTC CTSSPGTSGGLGSLETQYF TRBD2 TRBV11-1 NA TRBJ2-5 19
TGTGCCAGCAGCCAGTTCAGGGGTGTAGGCTACGAGCAGTACTTC CASSQFRGVGYEQYF NA TRBV14 NA TRBJ2-7 15
TGTGCCACCAGCGACGAAAGCACAGATACGCAGTATTTT CATSDESTDTQYF NA TRBV24-1 NA TRBJ2-3 13
TGTGCCAGCAGTGAGAGACAGGGGACGGGCGAGCAGTACTTC CASSERQGTGEQYF TRBD1 TRBV6-1 NA TRBJ2-7 14
TGTGCCAGCAGTTTGAGTGAGGAAAAACTGTTTTTT CASSLSEEKLFF NA TRBV28 few TRBJ1-4 12
TGCAGTGCTAGGAAAGAGGGACTAGCGGGGGGATCCTACAATGAGCAGTTCTTC CSARKEGLAGGSYNEQFF TRBD2 TRBV20-1 NA TRBJ2-1 18
TGTGCCAGCAGTTATTGGGGGGTGGAAGAGACCCAGTACTTC CASSYWGVEETQYF NA TRBV6-5 NA TRBJ2-5 14
TGTGCCATCGGAGCGACAGGGGGCAATGAGCAGTTCTTC CAIGATGGNEQFF TRBD1 TRBV10-3 NA TRBJ2-1 13
TGTGCCAGCAGTTACCGGACAGGGAGCTTGAACACTGAAGCTTTCTTT CASSYRTGSLNTEAFF TRBD1 TRBV27 NA TRBJ1-1 16
TGTGCCAGCAGAATGGGGTCCTCCTACGAGCAGTACTTC CASRMGSSYEQYF NA TRBV3-1 few TRBJ2-7 13